What follows are 17 T cell receptor beta chains derived from one specimen sequenced in a study of blood T cells in healthy people across ages. It was with a sample-barcoded 5' primer and a J-beta primer mix that a second PCR of about 6 to 12 cycles was run. One entry per CDR3 protein, called by TCRdb with MiXCR from the 5' RACE reads. The table lists about 1.1 million distinct CDR3 sequences, roughly two fifths of them singletons. Specimen: blood. The receptors derive from a man aged 18 to 29 in good health.

This clonotype occurred a few times. The V call is TRBV11-2, the J call TRBJ2-1; no reliable D call. Trimming shortened V by 3 bases and J by 7 bases, and 10 bases separated the two germline ends. From germline, CDR1 is SGHAT and CDR2 FQNNGV. This CDR3 has 13 residues. Here the CDR3 reads CASSLNAQNEQFF. As DNA, the CDR3 is TGTGCCAGCAGCTTGAACGCTCAGAATGAGCAGTTCTTC.

This clonotype was detected a few times. The V call is TRBV7-9, the J call TRBJ2-7; D is uncertain. The J call may be wrong; the DNA end is better matched by TRBJ2-5. Germline-derived CDR1 and CDR2 are SEHNR and FQNEAQ (reference sequence). The CDR3 is 15 amino acids. CDR3 region: CASSRRSGELETQYF. CDR3 nucleotides: TGTGCCAGCAGCCGACGATCCGGAGAGCTAGAGACCCAGTACTTC.

The rearrangement joins TRBV28 to TRBJ1-6; D is unresolved. V gave up 2 bases and J gave up 4 bases, with 9 bases separating them. The CDR3 runs to 15 residues. CDR1 is MDHEN, CDR2 SYDVKM, per germline. Here the CDR3 DNA reads TGTGCCAGCAGTTTAGGCCGGGGTTATAATTCACCCCTCCACTTT. It encodes CASSLGRGYNSPLHF.

J is TRBJ2-3 and V is TRBV20-1; maybe TRBD2 (7 bases). The CDR3 length is 15 residues. Germline V gene lookup returns CDR1 DFQATT and CDR2 SNEGSKA (reference sequence). The V gene lost 1 base and the J gene lost 7 bases, with 18 bases spanning the gap. The CDR3 sequence: CSARGPGGRGNTQYF. The CDR3 DNA sequence: TGCAGTGCTAGAGGCCCGGGGGGCCGAGGGAATACGCAGTATTTT.

This clonotype was picked up one time. V gene TRBV4-3 combines with J gene TRBJ2-3, with 10 nucleotides matching TRBD1. The junction had 8 bases not matched to a gene; V was cut back by 3 bases and J by 2 bases. In germline, CDR1 is LGHNA, CDR2 YSLEER. The CDR3 is made up of 17 amino acids. CDR3 residues: CASSQQRGTGDTDTQYF. The DNA for the CDR3 is TGCGCCAGCAGCCAGCAAAGAGGGACAGGGGACACAGATACGCAGTATTTT.

CDR3 bases: TGTGCCAGCAGCCCAGGAGGGGGGCGGTTAACCGGCTACACCTTC. As protein: CASSPGGGRLTGYTF. V usage is TRBV7-2 and J usage is TRBJ1-2, with D perhaps matching TRBD1 (6 bases). This CDR3 has 15 residues. V lost 5 bases and J 8 bases, leaving 21 bases between the germline ends. Germline loops: CDR1 SGHTA, CDR2 FQGNSA.

This sequence joins TRBV6-2 or TRBV6-3 and TRBJ2-1, with D tentatively TRBD1 (5 bases). Germline CDR1 and CDR2: MNHEY and SVGEGT. This CDR3 has 14 residues. Trimming took off 4 bases at V and 8 bases at J, with 15 bases between the two ends. CDR3 nucleotides: TGTGCCAGCAGTTTGGCAGGGATGAACGATGAGCAGTTCTTC. Protein: CASSLAGMNDEQFF.

This clonotype was seen more than once but under ten times. The chain carries TRBV6-2 or TRBV6-3 and TRBJ1-2; no firm D call. The CDR3 is 11 residues long. Trimming shortened V by 8 bases and J by 6 bases, and 10 bases separated the two germline ends. CDR1 and CDR2 (germline): MNHEY, SVGEGT. The DNA of the CDR3 is TGTGCCAGCCGCTCCACCCATGGCTACACCTTC. Residues: CASRSTHGYTF.

This chain links TRBV4-2 with TRBJ2-7, with TRBD1 matching over 9 bases. The CDR3 runs to 15 residues. With V trimmed by 6 bases and J by 0 bases, 6 bases remained unmatched. Per germline, CDR1 LGHNA and CDR2 YNFKEQ. DNA of the CDR3: TGTGCCAGCAGTTGGGAGACAGGGGGCTCCTACGAGCAGTACTTC. This codes for CASSWETGGSYEQYF.

The chain joins TRBV7-3 to TRBJ1-1; TRBD1 might be the D (6 bases). The V end lost 2 bases, the J end lost 1 base, and 11 bases lay between the germline ends. The germline V gene has CDR1 SGHTA and CDR2 FQGTGA. This CDR3 contains 15 residues. The CDR3 here is CASSLSGGRNTEAFF. The DNA of the CDR3 is TGTGCCAGCAGCTTATCGGGGGGCCGGAACACTGAAGCTTTCTTT. Drawing the rest from reference TRBV7-3 and TRBJ1-1, the complete variable domain is GAGVSQTPSNKVTEKGKYVELRCDPISGHTALYWYRQSLGQGPEFLIYFQGTGAADDSGLPNDRFFAVRPEGSVSTLKIQRTERGDSAVYLCASSLSGGRNTEAFFGQGTRLTVV.

The chain links TRBV7-3 to TRBJ2-3; 9 bases fit TRBD2. The germline gives CDR1 SGHTA, CDR2 FQGTGA. The CDR3 runs 15 residues. Germline trimming cut 5 bases from V and 4 bases from J; bases unmatched to any gene: 7. Written as DNA, the CDR3 is TGTGCCAGCAGCCCGGCGGGGGGGCGTCCAGATACGCAGTATTTT. It translates to CASSPAGGRPDTQYF.

V gene TRBV6-5 combines with J gene TRBJ1-6; TRBD1 agrees at 7 bases. V dropped 8 bases and J dropped 3; count of bases not matched to a gene: 4. CDR3 length: 14 amino acids. Per germline, CDR1 MNHEY and CDR2 SVGAGI. The CDR3 sequence: CASGGQSYNSPLHF. The CDR3 region has the DNA TGTGCCAGCGGGGGACAGAGCTATAATTCACCCCTCCACTTT.

The chain has TRBV4-3 and TRBJ2-1; 7 positions agree with TRBD1. The CDR3 extends over 13 amino acids. The trim removed 0 bases at V and 12 bases at J, leaving 5 bases unmatched. In germline, CDR1 is LGHNA, CDR2 YSLEER. Here the CDR3 reads CASSQDSGTAQFF. The CDR3 DNA reads as TGCGCCAGCAGCCAAGATTCCGGGACAGCGCAGTTCTTC.

The chain combines TRBV6-2 or TRBV6-3 with TRBJ2-5; the match to TRBD2 covers 7 bases. Germline values: CDR1 MNHEY, CDR2 SVGEGT. The CDR3 extends over 16 amino acids. V lost 0 bases and J lost 11; bases outside the gene matches: 15. In DNA, the CDR3 is TGTGCCAGCAGTTACTCGGCGGGGGAACGATTCAATGAGCAGTACTTC. The encoded protein is CASSYSAGERFNEQYF.

This clonotype occurred many times. This chain connects TRBV4-3 to TRBJ2-5; D unclear. V gave up 2 bases and J gave up 7 bases, with 11 bases separating them. Germline CDR1 LGHNA, CDR2 YSLEER. The CDR3 extends over 13 amino acids. Here the CDR3 DNA reads TGCGCCAGCAGCCAAAGGACGGGTCGGACCCAGTACTTC. Its translation: CASSQRTGRTQYF.

The chain recombines TRBV7-2 with TRBJ2-7; weak D call: TRBD1 (6 bases). Germline V lookup: CDR1 SGHTA, CDR2 FQGNSA. V was trimmed by 6 bases and J by 1 base, leaving 13 bases between them. The CDR3 is made up of 14 amino acids. The CDR3 loop reads CASSLETGSYEQYF. CDR3 coding DNA: TGTGCCAGCAGTTTGGAGACAGGTTCCTACGAGCAGTACTTC.

The chain uses TRBV27 and TRBJ1-5, with 9 bases aligning to TRBD1. Losses at the gene ends were 6 bases for V and 4 bases for J; bases not matched to a gene: 7. Germline V gene data show CDR1 as MNHEY and CDR2 as SMNVEV (reference sequence). This CDR3 region has 15 residues. In DNA, the CDR3 is TGTGCCAGCAGGGACAGGGGCCGAGGAAATCAGCCCCAGCATTTT. It specifies CASRDRGRGNQPQHF.